The clone carrying this T cell receptor (beta chain) occurred a few times. Its antigen is not known. The entry originates in a study of cytomegalovirus exposure and HLA in healthy donors. Study-level results: Most TCR sequences were seen very rarely across donors, but some public TCRs occurred in many. With later analysis, a missense DCLRE1C variant became linked to TCR beta V- and J-gene trimming. The study designated 150 to 200 TCR beta chains cytomegalovirus-associated.

Primers included in the PCR were 60 Vbeta and 13 Jbeta primers. Original processing methods: It was a later analysis that counted tens of millions of unique TCR beta chains, of which 9 million to 13 million were shared. Clones were sequenced by immunoSEQ multiplex PCR, and TCRdb holds only the in-frame ones, with some missing. V and J calls and clone size are copied from that table; D and trimming were computed from the DNA. The sample has 120,000 or so clones; roughly 17% are singletons. V lost 3 bases and J 6 bases, leaving 12 bases between the germline ends. Germline CDR1 MDHEN, CDR2 SYDVKM. The CDR3 consists of 14 residues.

The chain joins TRBV28 to TRBJ2-1; possible D gene TRBD2, 5 bases. This TCR was recovered from a female donor in good health and CMV-seropositive. The sequencing sample was made of PBMCs. The CDR3 spells CASSFWGRGNEQFF. The CDR3 DNA is TGTGCCAGCAGTTTTTGGGGTCGGGGCAATGAGCAGTTCTTC.